The clone carrying this T cell receptor (beta chain) was recorded at least ten times. Its target is unknown. The data were taken from a study of T cells after yellow fever vaccination. Findings and limits, study-wide: Reappearance after the booster was seen for most primary-vaccination clones, at 95% to 96% CD4 and 70% to 90% CD8. A faster peak, day 5 versus 15, was reached by the weaker secondary response. Clonotypes shared by both compartments, CD4 and CD8, made up a small share.

Universal primer sites and UMIs were introduced during 5'RACE template-switching synthesis of TCR cDNA. TCRdb processed the 5' RACE reads anew with MiXCR; each CDR3 protein has one entry. This sample yields around 300,000 distinct CDR3 sequences, of which approximately 4% are seen a single time; roughly 21% belongs to the top ten. The sequence was obtained from a man between 18 and 35 years old who received the YFV17D yellow fever vaccine. The source material was PBMCs, sampled 15 days after the yellow fever booster vaccination.

The CDR3 bases are TGTGCCAGCAGTTACTCAGGGACAGCTTCATACTACGAGCAGTACTTC. This gives the protein CASSYSGTASYYEQYF. The genes are TRBV6-5 and TRBJ2-7; TRBD1 matches at 7 bases. V trimming: 0 bases; J trimming: 3 bases; junction bases outside the gene matches: 8. The V gene's germline CDR1 is MNHEY and CDR2 SVGAGI. The CDR3 totals 16 residues.